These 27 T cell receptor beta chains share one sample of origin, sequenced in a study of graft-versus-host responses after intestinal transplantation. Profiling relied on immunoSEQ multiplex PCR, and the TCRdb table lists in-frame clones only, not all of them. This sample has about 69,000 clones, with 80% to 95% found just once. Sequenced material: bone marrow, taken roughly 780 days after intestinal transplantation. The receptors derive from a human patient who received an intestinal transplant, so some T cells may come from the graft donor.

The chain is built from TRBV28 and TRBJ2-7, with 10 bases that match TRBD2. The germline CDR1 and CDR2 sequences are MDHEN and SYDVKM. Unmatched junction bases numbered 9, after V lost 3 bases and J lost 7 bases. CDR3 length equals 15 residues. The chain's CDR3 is CASSLGLAGAKEQYF. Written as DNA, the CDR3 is TGTGCCAGCAGTTTGGGGCTAGCGGGAGCGAAAGAGCAGTACTTC.

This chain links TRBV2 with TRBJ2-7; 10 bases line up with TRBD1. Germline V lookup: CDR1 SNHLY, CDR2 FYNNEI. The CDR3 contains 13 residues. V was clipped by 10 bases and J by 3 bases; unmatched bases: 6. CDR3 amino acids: CATFDRGLYEQYF. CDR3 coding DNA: TGTGCCACCTTCGACAGGGGGCTCTACGAGCAGTACTTC.

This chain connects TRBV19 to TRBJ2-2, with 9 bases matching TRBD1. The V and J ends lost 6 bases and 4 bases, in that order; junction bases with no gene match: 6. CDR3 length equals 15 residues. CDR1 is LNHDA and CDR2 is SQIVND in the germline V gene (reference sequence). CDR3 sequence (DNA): TGTGCCAGTAGCCTGGGGACAGGGATCACCGGGGAGCTGTTTTTT. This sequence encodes CASSLGTGITGELFF.

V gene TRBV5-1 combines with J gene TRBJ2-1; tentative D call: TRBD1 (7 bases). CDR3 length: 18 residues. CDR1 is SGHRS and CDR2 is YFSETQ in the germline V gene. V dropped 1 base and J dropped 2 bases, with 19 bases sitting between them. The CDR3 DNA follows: TGCGCCAGCAGCTTGTATATCCGGGGGACAGAGACCTACAATGAGCAGTTCTTC. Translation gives CASSLYIRGTETYNEQFF.

The CDR3 DNA reads TGTGCCAGCAGCTCCCCTAGCGTTAGCACAGATACGCAGTATTTT. Its translation: CASSSPSVSTDTQYF. This chain connects TRBV7-2 to TRBJ2-3, with D tentatively TRBD2 (6 bases). The germline V and J ends were trimmed by 4 bases and 0 bases, with 11 bases remaining between them. Germline CDR1 and CDR2: SGHTA and FQGNSA. This CDR3 is 15 amino acids long.

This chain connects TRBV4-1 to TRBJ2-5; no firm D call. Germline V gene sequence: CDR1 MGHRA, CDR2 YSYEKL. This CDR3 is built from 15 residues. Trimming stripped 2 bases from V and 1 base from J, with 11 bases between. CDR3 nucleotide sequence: TGCGCCAGCAGCCAACTGATAACGGTCCAAGAGACCCAGTACTTC. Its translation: CASSQLITVQETQYF.

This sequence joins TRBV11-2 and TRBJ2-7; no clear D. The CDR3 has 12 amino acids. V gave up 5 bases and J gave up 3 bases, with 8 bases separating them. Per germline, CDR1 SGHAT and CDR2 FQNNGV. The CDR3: CASSLDGYEQYF. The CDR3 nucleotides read TGTGCCAGCAGCCTGGACGGCTACGAGCAGTACTTC. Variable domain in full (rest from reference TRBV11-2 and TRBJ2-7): EAGVAQSPRYKIIEKRQSVAFWCNPISGHATLYWYQQILGQGPKLLIQFQNNGVVDDSQLPKDRFSAERLKGVDSTLKIQPAKLEDSAVYLCASSLDGYEQYFGPGTRLTVT.

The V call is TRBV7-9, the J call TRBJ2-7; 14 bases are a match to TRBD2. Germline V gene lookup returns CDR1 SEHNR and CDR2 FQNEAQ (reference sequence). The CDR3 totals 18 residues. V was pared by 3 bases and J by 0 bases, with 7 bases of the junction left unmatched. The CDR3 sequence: CASSLTSGRARGSYEQYF. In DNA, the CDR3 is TGTGCCAGCAGCTTGACTAGCGGGAGGGCCAGGGGCTCCTACGAGCAGTACTTC.

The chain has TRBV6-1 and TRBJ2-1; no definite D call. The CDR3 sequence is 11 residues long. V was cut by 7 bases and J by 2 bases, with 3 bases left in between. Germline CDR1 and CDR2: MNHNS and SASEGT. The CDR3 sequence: CASNPYNEQFF. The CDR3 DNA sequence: TGTGCCAGCAATCCCTACAATGAGCAGTTCTTC.

This chain's CDR3 is CASRHGAGTGSSPLHF. The CDR3 DNA is TGTGCCAGTAGACACGGGGCGGGGACAGGGTCTTCACCCCTCCACTTT. This chain links TRBV19 with TRBJ1-6, with 9 bases identical to TRBD1. The CDR3 consists of 16 residues. J gave up 9 bases and V 6 bases, and 12 bases lay outside the gene matches. The V gene's germline CDR1 is LNHDA and CDR2 SQIVND (reference sequence).

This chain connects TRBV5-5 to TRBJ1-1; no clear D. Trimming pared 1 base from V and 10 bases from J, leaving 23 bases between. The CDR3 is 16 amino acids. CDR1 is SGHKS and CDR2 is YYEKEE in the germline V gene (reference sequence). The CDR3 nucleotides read TGTGCCAGCAGCTTGACGGCTGCAGGAACCCTTTCCGGAGCTTTCTTT. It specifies CASSLTAAGTLSGAFF.

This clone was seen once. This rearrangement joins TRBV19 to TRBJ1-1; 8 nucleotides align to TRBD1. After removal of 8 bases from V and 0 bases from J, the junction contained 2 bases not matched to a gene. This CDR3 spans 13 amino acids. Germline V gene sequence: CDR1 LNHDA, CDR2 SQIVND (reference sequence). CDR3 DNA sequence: TGTGCCAGTGGACAGGGTTTGAACACTGAAGCTTTCTTT. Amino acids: CASGQGLNTEAFF.

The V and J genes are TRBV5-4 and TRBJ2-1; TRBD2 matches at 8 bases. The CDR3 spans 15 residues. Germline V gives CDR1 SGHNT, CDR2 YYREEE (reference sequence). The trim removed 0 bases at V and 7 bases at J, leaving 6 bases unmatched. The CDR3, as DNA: TGTGCCAGCAGCTTGGCCGGGGGGGCATATAATGAGCAGTTCTTC. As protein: CASSLAGGAYNEQFF.

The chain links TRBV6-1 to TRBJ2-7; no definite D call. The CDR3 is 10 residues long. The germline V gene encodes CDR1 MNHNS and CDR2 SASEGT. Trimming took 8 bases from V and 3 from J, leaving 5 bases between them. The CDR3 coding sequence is TGTGCCAGCTTCAGCTACGAGCAGTACTTC. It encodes CASFSYEQYF.

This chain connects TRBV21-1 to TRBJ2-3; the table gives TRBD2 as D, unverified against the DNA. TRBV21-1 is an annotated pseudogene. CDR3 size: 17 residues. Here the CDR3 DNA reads TGTGCCAGCAGCAATTCTTCGAACTACCACCAGCAGTCGACGCAGTATTTT. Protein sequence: CASSNSSNYHQQSTQYF.

The CDR3 spells CAAATSSYNEQFF. The DNA of the CDR3 is TGTGCTGCAGCGACAAGCTCTTACAATGAGCAGTTCTTC. The rearrangement links TRBV27 to TRBJ2-1; D ambiguous. This CDR3 has 13 amino acids. In germline, CDR1 is MNHEY, CDR2 SMNVEV (reference sequence).

The CDR3 DNA is TGTGCCATCAGAGAAGGGTCGGGGGGCGGCTATAATTCACCCCTCCACTTT. Translating it yields CAIREGSGGGYNSPLHF. This chain connects TRBV10-3 to TRBJ1-6; a possible D gene is TRBD1 (6 bases). Germline V gives CDR1 ENHRY, CDR2 SYGVKD. Trimming removed 6 bases from V and 3 bases from J, with 18 bases in between. This CDR3 comprises 17 residues.

The CDR3 is CASSETGTEYEQYF. CDR3 bases: TGTGCCAGCAGTGAGACCGGGACAGAATACGAGCAGTACTTC. The chain couples TRBV6-5 to TRBJ2-7; 7 positions agree with TRBD1. The length of the CDR3 is 14 residues. Germline loops: CDR1 MNHEY, CDR2 SVGAGI. V lost 5 bases and J lost 4; bases outside the gene matches: 8.

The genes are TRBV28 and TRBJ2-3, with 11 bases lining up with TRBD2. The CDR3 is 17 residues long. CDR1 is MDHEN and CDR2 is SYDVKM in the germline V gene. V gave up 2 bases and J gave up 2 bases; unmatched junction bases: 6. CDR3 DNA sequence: TGTGCCAGCAGTTTAAGACTAGCGGGAAAGGACACAGATACGCAGTATTTT. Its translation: CASSLRLAGKDTDTQYF.

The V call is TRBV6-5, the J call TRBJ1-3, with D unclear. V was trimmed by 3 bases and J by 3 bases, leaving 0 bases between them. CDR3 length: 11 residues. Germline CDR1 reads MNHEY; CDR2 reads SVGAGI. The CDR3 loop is CASSYGNTIYF. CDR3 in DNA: TGTGCCAGCAGTTATGGAAACACCATATATTTT.

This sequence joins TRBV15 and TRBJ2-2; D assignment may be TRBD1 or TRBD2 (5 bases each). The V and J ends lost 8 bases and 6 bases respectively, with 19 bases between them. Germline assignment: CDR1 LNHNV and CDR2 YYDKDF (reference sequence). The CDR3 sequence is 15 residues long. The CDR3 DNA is TGTGCCACCCGGGAACCTCACATGGGGGCCGGGGAGCTGTTTTTT. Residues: CATREPHMGAGELFF.

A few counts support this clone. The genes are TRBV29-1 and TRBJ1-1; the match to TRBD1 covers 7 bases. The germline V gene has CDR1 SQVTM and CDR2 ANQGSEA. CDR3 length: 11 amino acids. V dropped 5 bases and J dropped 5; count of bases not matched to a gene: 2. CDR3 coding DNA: TGCAGCGTTTCAGGGGGGACTGAAGCTTTCTTT. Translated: CSVSGGTEAFF.

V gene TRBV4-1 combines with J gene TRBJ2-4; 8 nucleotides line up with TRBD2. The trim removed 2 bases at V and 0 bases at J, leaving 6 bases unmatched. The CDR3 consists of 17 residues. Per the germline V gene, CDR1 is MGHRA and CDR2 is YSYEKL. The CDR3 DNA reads TGCGCCAGCAGCCAAATAACTAGCGGTTTAGCCAAAAACATTCAGTACTTC. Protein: CASSQITSGLAKNIQYF.

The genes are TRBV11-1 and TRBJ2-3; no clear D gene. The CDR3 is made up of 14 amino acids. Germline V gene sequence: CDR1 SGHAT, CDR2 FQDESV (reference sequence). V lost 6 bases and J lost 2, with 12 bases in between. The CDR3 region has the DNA TGTGCCAGCAGGACTGAATTTCTCACAGATACGCAGTATTTT. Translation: CASRTEFLTDTQYF.

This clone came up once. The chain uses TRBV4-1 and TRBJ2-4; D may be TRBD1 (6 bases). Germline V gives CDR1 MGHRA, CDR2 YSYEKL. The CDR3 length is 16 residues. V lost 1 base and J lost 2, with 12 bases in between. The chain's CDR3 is CASSQVGRGTKNIQYF. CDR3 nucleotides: TGCGCCAGCAGCCAAGTGGGAAGGGGGACCAAAAACATTCAGTACTTC.

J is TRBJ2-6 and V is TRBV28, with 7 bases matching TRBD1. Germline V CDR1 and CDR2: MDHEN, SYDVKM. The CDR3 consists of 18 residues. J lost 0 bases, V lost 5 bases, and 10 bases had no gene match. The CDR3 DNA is TGTGCCAGCAGTCTAACGACAGGGACGGGCTCTGGGGCCAACGTCCTGACTTTC. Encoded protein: CASSLTTGTGSGANVLTF. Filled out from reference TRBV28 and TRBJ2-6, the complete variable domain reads DVKVTQSSRYLVKRTGEKVFLECVQDMDHENMFWYRQDPGLGLRLIYFSYDVKMKEKGDIPEGYSVSREKKERFSLILESASTNQTSMYLCASSLTTGTGSGANVLTFGAGSRLTVL.

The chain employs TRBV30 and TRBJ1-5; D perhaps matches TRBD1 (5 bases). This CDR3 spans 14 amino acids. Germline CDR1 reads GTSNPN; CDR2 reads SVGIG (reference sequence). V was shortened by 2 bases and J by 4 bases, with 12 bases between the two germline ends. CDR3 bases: TGTGCCTGGAGTATCGACAGAGATAATCAGCCCCAGCATTTT. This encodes CAWSIDRDNQPQHF. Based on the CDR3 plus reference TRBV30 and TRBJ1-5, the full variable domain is SQTIHQWPATLVQPVGSPLSLECTVEGTSNPNLYWYRQAAGRGLQLLFYSVGIGQISSEVPQNLSASRPQDRQFILSSKKLLLSDSGFYLCAWSIDRDNQPQHFGDGTRLSIL.